These 27 T cell receptor beta chains share one sample of origin, sequenced in a study of beta chain features in type 1 diabetes. TCRB transcripts that were expressed got sequenced, as all of the isolated RNA had been reverse transcribed. Clones were sequenced by immunoSEQ multiplex PCR, and TCRdb holds only the in-frame ones, with some missing. The repertoire holds 130,000 or so clones, with roughly 9.3% as singletons. The sample was central memory CD4+ T cells from blood. The receptors here all came from a woman in her thirties or forties in good health.

In its sample, this clone was seen a few times. DNA for the CDR3: TGTGCCAGCTCACCGTTGGACGGGGGGGAGGCTGAAGCTTTCTTT. Translated, it gives CASSPLDGGEAEAFF. The rearrangement uses TRBV18 and TRBJ1-1; D is possibly TRBD1 (5 bases). V was trimmed by 3 bases and J by 6 bases, leaving 17 bases between them. There are 15 residues in the CDR3. CDR1 and CDR2 from the germline V gene are KGHSH and LQKENI.

The chain joins TRBV10-1 to TRBJ2-7; D gene ambiguous. Trimming stripped 4 bases from V and 1 base from J, with 8 bases between. This CDR3 contains 13 residues. Germline V gene sequence: CDR1 WNHNN, CDR2 SYGVQD (reference sequence). Here the CDR3 DNA reads TGCGCCAGCAGTGCATTCTATTCCTACGAGCAGTACTTC. Encoded protein: CASSAFYSYEQYF.

The CDR3 DNA sequence: TGTGCCAGCAGCTTAAGCGGGGGGAGGGAGACCCAGTACTTC. As protein: CASSLSGGRETQYF. The chain is built from TRBV7-2 and TRBJ2-5; 9 bases line up with TRBD2. V lost 2 bases to trimming and J lost 5 bases; unmatched junction nucleotides: 3. The length of the CDR3 is 14 residues. Germline values: CDR1 SGHTA, CDR2 FQGNSA. The whole variable domain, remainder taken from reference TRBV7-2 and TRBJ2-5, is GAGVSQSPSNKVTEKGKDVELRCDPISGHTALYWYRQSLGQGLEFLIYFQGNSAPDKSGLPSDRFSAERTGGSVSTLTIQRTQQEDSAVYLCASSLSGGRETQYFGPGTRLLVL.

This clone has just a few counts. The chain is built from TRBV18 and TRBJ2-7, with 7 nucleotides matching TRBD2. The V and J ends lost 0 bases and 5 bases, in that order; junction bases with no gene match: 7. Germline loops: CDR1 KGHSH, CDR2 LQKENI. There are 15 residues in the CDR3. The CDR3 protein is CASSPPALRGDEQYF. Written as DNA, the CDR3 is TGTGCCAGCTCACCACCCGCACTACGGGGGGACGAGCAGTACTTC. The entire variable domain, with the rest obtained from reference TRBV18 and TRBJ2-7, is as follows: NAGVMQNPRHLVRRRGQEARLRCSPMKGHSHVYWYRQLPEEGLKFMVYLQKENIIDESGMPKERFSAEFPKEGPSILRIQQVVRGDSAAYFCASSPPALRGDEQYFGPGTRLTVT.

V usage is TRBV2 and J usage is TRBJ2-3, with TRBD1 matching over 8 bases. In germline, CDR1 is SNHLY, CDR2 FYNNEI. The V and J ends lost 4 bases and 3 bases, in that order; junction bases with no gene match: 6. This CDR3 has 15 amino acids. CDR3 sequence: CASSVGQGATDTQYF. Written as DNA, the CDR3 is TGTGCCAGCAGTGTTGGACAGGGCGCGACAGATACGCAGTATTTT. The entire variable domain, with the rest obtained from reference TRBV2 and TRBJ2-3, is as follows: EPEVTQTPSHQVTQMGQEVILRCVPISNHLYFYWYRQILGQKVEFLVSFYNNEISEKSEIFDDQFSVERPDGSNFTLKIRSTKLEDSAMYFCASSVGQGATDTQYFGPGTRLTVL.

This clone was seen repeatedly, ten times or more. This chain connects TRBV7-9 to TRBJ2-1; 10 bases are shared with TRBD1. Germline-derived CDR1 and CDR2 are SEHNR and FQNEAQ (reference sequence). This CDR3 spans 15 amino acids. The ends lost 11 bases at V and 6 bases at J; junction bases unmatched: 13. The CDR3 DNA reads TGTGCCGGTTCCCGGGACAGGGGTAGAAGCAATGAGCAGTTCTTC. Translation: CAGSRDRGRSNEQFF.

This clone was picked up many times. The chain is built from TRBV11-2 and TRBJ2-1; tentatively, D is TRBD1 (6 bases). This CDR3 has 15 amino acids. CDR1 is SGHAT and CDR2 is FQNNGV in the germline V gene. Between the trimmed V and J ends, which lost 1 base and 1 base, there was a span of 8 bases. The CDR3 is CASSLGGLSYNEQFF. CDR3 bases: TGTGCCAGCAGCTTAGGGGGGCTATCCTACAATGAGCAGTTCTTC. Full variable domain (rest looked up from reference TRBV11-2 and TRBJ2-1): EAGVAQSPRYKIIEKRQSVAFWCNPISGHATLYWYQQILGQGPKLLIQFQNNGVVDDSQLPKDRFSAERLKGVDSTLKIQPAKLEDSAVYLCASSLGGLSYNEQFFGPGTRLTVL.

This clone was counted only a few times. The V call is TRBV5-4, the J call TRBJ2-3; 11 nucleotides agree with TRBD2. J was trimmed by 3 bases and V by 1 base; bases with no gene match: 7. CDR1 is SGHNT, CDR2 YYREEE, per germline (reference sequence). The CDR3 extends over 17 amino acids. Here the CDR3 reads CASSLRLAGGGTDTQYF. In nucleotides, the CDR3 is TGTGCCAGCAGCTTGAGGCTAGCGGGGGGAGGGACAGATACGCAGTATTTT.

The V call is TRBV11-2, the J call TRBJ2-3; 12 positions agree with TRBD2. The CDR3 covers 17 residues. Unmatched junction bases numbered 3, after V lost 1 base and J lost 1 base. Germline CDR1 and CDR2: SGHAT and FQNNGV. The CDR3 nucleotides are TGTGCCAGCAGCTTAGTGCCTAGCGGGGGGGGCACAGATACGCAGTATTTT. It is translated as CASSLVPSGGGTDTQYF.

This clone was counted between two and nine times. This chain links TRBV18 with TRBJ2-7; 9 bases map to TRBD1. CDR3 length equals 15 residues. Germline lookup yields CDR1 KGHSH and CDR2 LQKENI. V dropped 4 bases and J dropped 6; count of bases not matched to a gene: 10. CDR3: CASSQGGTGTTEQYF. The CDR3, as DNA: TGTGCCAGCTCACAGGGGGGGACAGGGACTACCGAGCAGTACTTC.

This clone has just a few counts. V is TRBV29-1 and J is TRBJ1-1, with 8 bases matching TRBD1. This CDR3 comprises 11 residues. After removal of 7 bases from V and 4 bases from J, the junction contained 2 bases not matched to a gene. The germline V gene has CDR1 SQVTM and CDR2 ANQGSEA. The CDR3 coding sequence is TGCAGCGCCGGACAGGGCACTGAAGCTTTCTTT. As protein: CSAGQGTEAFF.

This clone was counted ten times or more. The gene calls are TRBV18 and TRBJ1-5; a weak D match, TRBD1 (5 bases). The CDR3 is 15 residues long. Germline CDR1 and CDR2: KGHSH and LQKENI. V was cut by 2 bases and J by 0 bases, with 8 bases left in between. CDR3 loop: CASSPGAVSNQPQHF. The CDR3 DNA sequence: TGTGCCAGCTCACCAGGGGCAGTTAGCAATCAGCCCCAGCATTTT.

The rearrangement joins TRBV6-5 to TRBJ2-7; 7 bases map to TRBD2. Germline V gene lookup returns CDR1 MNHEY and CDR2 SVGAGI. CDR3 size: 12 residues. V trimming: 2 bases; J trimming: 6 bases; junction bases outside the gene matches: 1. CDR3 amino acids: CASSYGGGEQYF. CDR3 DNA sequence: TGTGCCAGCAGTTACGGGGGGGGCGAGCAGTACTTC.

The chain is built from TRBV15 and TRBJ2-7, with D possibly matching TRBD2 (7 bases). The CDR3 is 20 residues long. V dropped 4 bases and J dropped 1 base, with 29 bases sitting between them. From germline, CDR1 is LNHNV and CDR2 YYDKDF (reference sequence). CDR3 amino acids: CATSKPLIGRGGHLSYEQYF. In nucleotides, the CDR3 is TGTGCCACCAGCAAGCCCCTTATTGGCCGCGGGGGCCACTTATCCTACGAGCAGTACTTC.

The V and J genes are TRBV29-1 and TRBJ2-3; tentative D call: TRBD2 (5 bases). CDR1 and CDR2 from the germline V gene are SQVTM and ANQGSEA. The CDR3 has 15 amino acids. Trimming cost V 7 bases and J 2 bases, with 19 bases left between them. CDR3: CSARPGAGDTDTQYF. In nucleotides, the CDR3 is TGCAGCGCCCGTCCGGGCGCCGGGGACACAGATACGCAGTATTTT.

This clone was counted a few times. This chain connects TRBV7-9 to TRBJ1-2; D remains unclear. V gave up 3 bases and J gave up 3 bases, with 8 bases separating them. Per the germline V gene, CDR1 is SEHNR and CDR2 is FQNEAQ (reference sequence). The length of the CDR3 is 13 residues. This chain's CDR3 is CASSLGMDYGYTF. The CDR3 region has the DNA TGTGCCAGCAGCTTGGGCATGGACTATGGCTACACCTTC.

This clone was observed a handful of times. The CDR3 loop reads CASSIPSRGTSGGRDTQYF. CDR3 bases: TGTGCCAGTAGTATCCCATCCAGAGGGACTAGCGGGGGGCGAGATACGCAGTATTTT. This chain joins TRBV19 and TRBJ2-3; 15 bases are a match to TRBD2. With 3 bases clipped from V and 5 bases from J, the junction kept 12 bases outside the gene matches. Per germline, CDR1 LNHDA and CDR2 SQIVND (reference sequence). The CDR3 totals 19 residues.

As to this clone: In the same sample, other DNA sequences code for this CDR3. The CDR3 sequence is CSVEQGTGNTIYF. In DNA, the CDR3 is TGCAGCGTCGAACAGGGAACCGGAAACACCATATATTTT. V is TRBV29-1 and J is TRBJ1-3, with a tentative D call TRBD1 (6 bases). V lost 6 bases, J lost 4 bases, and 13 bases lay in between. Germline CDR1 SQVTM, CDR2 ANQGSEA. The CDR3 consists of 13 residues.

This clone was seen more than once but under ten times. The chain uses TRBV7-2 and TRBJ2-5, with D possibly being TRBD1 (6 bases). V lost 5 bases and J lost 4, with 17 bases in between. Germline CDR1 is SGHTA and CDR2 is FQGNSA. The CDR3 totals 15 residues. The CDR3 is CASSLRDTYRETQYF. The CDR3 DNA is TGTGCCAGCAGCCTCCGGGACACCTACCGAGAGACCCAGTACTTC.

This clone has a handful of counts. This chain connects TRBV5-6 to TRBJ2-3; 13 positions agree with TRBD2. Germline V CDR1 and CDR2: SGHDT, YYEEEE. The CDR3 runs 16 residues. V was clipped by 4 bases and J by 0 bases; unmatched bases: 2. CDR3 sequence: CASSRLAGGSTDTQYF. CDR3 sequence (DNA): TGTGCCAGCAGCCGACTAGCGGGGGGAAGCACAGATACGCAGTATTTT.

This clone appeared many times. The chain has TRBV4-2 and TRBJ1-4; TRBD1 matches 9 bases. The germline V gene encodes CDR1 LGHNA and CDR2 YNFKEQ. The V gene end was trimmed by 1 base and the J gene end by 5 bases; junction bases not matched to a gene: 5. This CDR3 spans 16 amino acids. This chain's CDR3 is CASSQASTGGNEKLFF. Here the CDR3 DNA reads TGTGCCAGCAGCCAAGCATCGACAGGGGGAAATGAAAAACTGTTTTTT.

This chain connects TRBV5-5 to TRBJ2-2; D unclear. CDR3 length: 13 amino acids. The germline V gene has CDR1 SGHKS and CDR2 YYEKEE (reference sequence). The V and J ends lost 0 bases and 5 bases respectively, with 5 bases between them. Here the CDR3 DNA reads TGTGCCAGCAGCTTGGAGAGGACCGGGGAGCTGTTTTTT. Protein sequence: CASSLERTGELFF.

The chain couples TRBV2 to TRBJ2-7; 7 bases map to TRBD1. CDR3 length: 13 residues. The germline gives CDR1 SNHLY, CDR2 FYNNEI. V dropped 7 bases and J dropped 3; count of bases not matched to a gene: 6. The CDR3 here is CASNLDRLYEQYF. In DNA form, the CDR3 reads TGTGCCAGCAATTTGGACAGGCTCTACGAGCAGTACTTC.

This clone was seen more than once but under ten times. The J gene is TRBJ2-5, the V gene TRBV10-1, with D maybe TRBD1 (5 bases). Looked up from germline, CDR1 is WNHNN and CDR2 is SYGVQD (reference sequence). The ends were cut back, 2 bases at V and 3 bases at J, with 10 bases in the middle. The CDR3 spans 14 residues. In nucleotides, the CDR3 is TGCGCCAGCAGTGAGGGACAAGCAGAAGAGACCCAGTACTTC. Translated: CASSEGQAEETQYF.

This clone came up a few times. This chain connects TRBV11-2 to TRBJ2-5; D possibly corresponds to TRBD2 (7 bases). Trimming stripped 6 bases from V and 2 bases from J, with 10 bases between. There are 13 residues in the CDR3. Germline assignment: CDR1 SGHAT and CDR2 FQNNGV. The CDR3 region has the DNA TGTGCCAGCAGACGGGGGGCACAAGAGACCCAGTACTTC. Translating gives CASRRGAQETQYF.

This clone was seen more than once but under ten times. The chain combines TRBV5-8 with TRBJ2-2; 9 bases match TRBD1. CDR1 is SGHTS, CDR2 YDEGEE, per germline. The CDR3 extends over 15 amino acids. The trim removed 5 bases at V and 1 base at J, leaving 3 bases unmatched. This chain's CDR3 is CASSPDRGNTGELFF. The CDR3 region has the DNA TGTGCCAGCAGTCCGGACAGGGGGAACACCGGGGAGCTGTTTTTT.

The rearrangement uses TRBV2 and TRBJ1-2; 10 nucleotides line up with TRBD1. The CDR3 contains 14 residues. Germline CDR1 SNHLY, CDR2 FYNNEI. Losses at the gene ends were 6 bases for V and 3 bases for J; bases not matched to a gene: 4. CDR3 nucleotide sequence: TGTGCCAGCAGGGGTGGGACAGGGGACTATGGCTACACCTTC. Amino acids: CASRGGTGDYGYTF.